The table lists the clone carrying this T cell receptor (beta chain) with a few counts. Its antigen remains unknown. The sample is drawn from a study of T cells in Graves' hyperthyroidism and ophthalmopathy. General study findings and limits: Among thyroid clonotypes expanded above 0.001, most also appeared in blood.

The germline gives CDR1 WSHSY, CDR2 SAAADI. The CDR3 is made up of 16 amino acids. Trimming removed 2 bases from V and 1 base from J; junction bases left unmatched: 4. From RNA transcripts, TCR beta CDR3 regions were amplified. HTBI primers were the set used in a first-round RT-PCR of the TCR CDR3. One entry per CDR3 protein results from TCRdb running MiXCR on the multiplex PCR reads. The sample lists hundreds of thousands of distinct CDR3 sequences, approximately 20% seen once, with approximately 48% in the top ten. Sequencing was carried out using blood. V is TRBV10-2 and J is TRBJ2-3, with 9 positions matching TRBD1. This receptor was obtained from a man aged 40-55 years with Graves' ophthalmopathy. CDR3 DNA sequence: TGCGCCAGCAGTGAGCTACGGACAGGGGGCACAGATACGCAGTATTTT. It yields the protein CASSELRTGGTDTQYF.